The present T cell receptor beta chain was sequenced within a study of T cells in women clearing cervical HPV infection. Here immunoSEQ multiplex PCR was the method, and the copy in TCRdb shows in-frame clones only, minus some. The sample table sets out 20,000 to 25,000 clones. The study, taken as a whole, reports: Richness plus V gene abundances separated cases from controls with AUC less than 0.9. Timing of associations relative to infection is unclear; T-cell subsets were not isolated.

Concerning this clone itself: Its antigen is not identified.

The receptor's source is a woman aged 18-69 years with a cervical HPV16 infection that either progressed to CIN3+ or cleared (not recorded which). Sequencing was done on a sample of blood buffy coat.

The CDR3 bases that were read are TGCAGTGCTAGCGGCGGAGCCAAAAACATT. Translation gives CSASGGAKNI. The complete CDR3 protein is CSASGGAKNIQYF. The chain joins TRBV20-1 to TRBJ2-4; D gene unclear. Read coverage stops 3 residues before the CDR3 terminus; the germline J gene supplies the remainder. The CDR3 runs to 13 residues. Germline assignment: CDR1 DFQATT and CDR2 SNEGSKA (reference sequence). V was cut by 3 bases and J by 0 bases, with 6 bases left in between.